The present TCR beta chain was sequenced within a study of blood T cell repertoires in COVID-19. Across the study: The United States, Italy and Spain supplied acute and convalescent COVID-19 samples.

Only in-frame clones appear in the TCRdb table, and some are missing; sequencing was by immunoSEQ multiplex PCR. The profile shows roughly 290,000 clones, around 90% of them singletons. Trimming cost V 0 bases and J 6 bases, with 14 bases left between them. The CDR3 has 15 amino acids. Germline CDR1 reads SGHTA; CDR2 reads FQGNSA. This chain joins TRBV7-2 and TRBJ2-5; D is perhaps TRBD2 (7 bases). Sequencing was done on a sample of peripheral blood. The TCR was taken from a woman aged 25 to 39 with COVID-19, enrolled during active disease. Here the CDR3 DNA reads TGTGCCAGCAGCTTAGCGGGGGGGCCCGGTCAGACCCAGTACTTC. Translation gives CASSLAGGPGQTQYF.